This passage covers 8 T cell receptor beta chains from one sample sequenced in a study of spatial heterogeneity in lung cancer. Whole-study results and caveats: Tumors with more nonsynonymous mutations had more expanded intratumoral alpha and beta TCRs.

TCRdb re-called the 5' RACE reads with MiXCR, one entry per CDR3 protein. The sample includes roughly 6,000 distinct CDR3 sequences, around 16% seen only once; the top ten take under 11%. The time point denotes: sample taken at primary tumor resection. Their antigens are not known. The material sequenced was lung tumor tissue, taken at surgery. The receptors stem from a male donor with early-stage non-small cell lung cancer.

This clonotype is deemed medium-sized (0.01 to 0.1%). The library was designed around alpha chains, so this beta chain is a stray read whose abundance carries little weight. The gene calls are TRBV11-2 and TRBJ1-2, with 7 bases lining up with TRBD1. The ends lost 4 bases at V and 8 bases at J; junction bases unmatched: 13. The germline V gene encodes CDR1 SGHAT and CDR2 FQNNGV. The CDR3 extends over 15 amino acids. CDR3 DNA sequence: TGTGCCAGCAGCTCAAGCCGACAGGGAGGAAGAGGCTACACCTTC. Encoded protein: CASSSSRQGGRGYTF.

With respect to this clonotype: The library was prepared for alpha chains; this beta chain is a stray read, so its frequency means little. The chain combines TRBV24-1 with TRBJ2-5; 7 bases fit TRBD1. The germline CDR1 and CDR2 sequences are KGHDR and SFDVKD. V gave up 4 bases and J gave up 1 base; unmatched junction bases: 2. The CDR3 length is 14 residues. The DNA of the CDR3 is TGTGCCACCAGTGAACGGGACAGCCAAGAGACCCAGTACTTC. Amino acid sequence: CATSERDSQETQYF.

In regard to this clonotype: With the library built for alpha chains, this beta chain is off target and its frequency is not meaningful. V gene TRBV10-3 combines with J gene TRBJ2-3, with D possibly matching TRBD2 (6 bases). Germline loops: CDR1 ENHRY, CDR2 SYGVKD. With 6 bases removed from V and 1 base from J, the gap between germline ends came to 14 bases. CDR3 length: 15 residues. In DNA form, the CDR3 reads TGTGCCATCAGCGATGGGACTCGCGGCACAGATACGCAGTATTTT. Its protein product is CAISDGTRGTDTQYF.

This clonotype qualifies as medium-sized. The size of this beta chain means little, since it is a stray read in a library made for alpha chains. CDR3 residues: CASSSSHQETQYF. CDR3 nucleotides: TGTGCCAGCAGCTCGAGCCACCAAGAGACCCAGTACTTC. The J gene is TRBJ2-5, the V gene TRBV7-6; D is undetermined. Trimming left V 4 bases short and J 0 bases short, with 6 bases between. This CDR3 region has 13 residues. The germline V gene has CDR1 SGHVS and CDR2 FNYEAQ.

This clonotype is judged medium-sized. Since the library was made to target alpha chains, this beta chain is a stray read and its abundance is not meaningful. This chain connects TRBV24-1 to TRBJ2-3, with D unclear. The CDR3 covers 17 residues. Trimming pared 4 bases from V and 1 base from J, leaving 17 bases between. Germline assignment: CDR1 KGHDR and CDR2 SFDVKD. The CDR3 sequence is CATSDSSDPEGTDTQYF. CDR3 DNA sequence: TGTGCCACCAGTGACTCGTCGGACCCCGAGGGCACAGATACGCAGTATTTT.

As for this clonotype: Since the library was made to target alpha chains, this beta chain is a stray read and its abundance is not meaningful. The chain links TRBV12-3 or TRBV12-4 to TRBJ2-7; D may be TRBD2 (5 bases). Trimming took 3 bases from V and 5 from J, leaving 11 bases between them. There are 13 residues in the CDR3. In nucleotides, the CDR3 is TGTGCCAGCAGTTTCCGAAGCGGCAACGAGCAGTACTTC. This translates into CASSFRSGNEQYF.

Relative to its sample, this clonotype is medium-sized. Since it is a stray read in a library aimed at alpha chains, this beta chain has a size that is not meaningful. V is TRBV7-6 and J is TRBJ2-2; D gene unclear. This CDR3 contains 16 residues. Germline CDR1 reads SGHVS; CDR2 reads FNYEAQ. Trimming pared 0 bases from V and 3 bases from J, leaving 11 bases between. The CDR3 loop reads CASSLAPPPDTGELFF. For the CDR3, the DNA is TGTGCCAGCAGCTTAGCCCCCCCTCCGGACACCGGGGAGCTGTTTTTT.

This clonotype rates as medium-sized. For a library built for alpha chains, this beta chain is a stray read; little rests on its size. This chain joins TRBV7-2 and TRBJ2-1; D possibly corresponds to TRBD1 (5 bases). Germline assignment: CDR1 SGHTA and CDR2 FQGNSA. This CDR3 region has 13 residues. V gave up 4 bases and J gave up 11 bases, with 15 bases separating them. CDR3 nucleotides: TGTGCCAGCAGCTCTCGGACACTCCCTAAGCAGTTCTTC. This sequence encodes CASSSRTLPKQFF.